Only one count was recorded for the clone carrying this TCR beta chain. The data originate from a study of blood T cell repertoires in COVID-19. For the study at large: Samples came from the United States, Italy and Spain, spanning acute and convalescent COVID-19. Sources were T cells, B-cell-depleted T cells, or PBMCs; the material itself was cDNA or gDNA.

Germline CDR1 LGHDT, CDR2 YNNKEL (reference sequence). The CDR3 covers 13 residues. V lost 7 bases to trimming and J lost 6 bases, with 13 bases between them. Under the authors' procedure: By means of reference gene primer amplification, nucleated cell counts were estimated. Assay used: immunoSEQ multiplex PCR; TCRdb lists only in-frame clones, some missing. V and J calls and clone size are given by that table; D and trimming were obtained from the DNA. The sample includes 140,000 to 150,000 clones, about 83% of them seen just once. The chain is built from TRBV3-1 (or the pseudogene TRBV3-2) and TRBJ2-1; D is perhaps TRBD2 (6 bases). Sequenced sample: peripheral blood. The sequence came from a man in his fifties or sixties with acute or convalescent COVID-19. CDR3 DNA sequence: TGTGCCAGCAAACGCGGGGCGGGCAATGAGCAGTTCTTC. Its translation is CASKRGAGNEQFF.